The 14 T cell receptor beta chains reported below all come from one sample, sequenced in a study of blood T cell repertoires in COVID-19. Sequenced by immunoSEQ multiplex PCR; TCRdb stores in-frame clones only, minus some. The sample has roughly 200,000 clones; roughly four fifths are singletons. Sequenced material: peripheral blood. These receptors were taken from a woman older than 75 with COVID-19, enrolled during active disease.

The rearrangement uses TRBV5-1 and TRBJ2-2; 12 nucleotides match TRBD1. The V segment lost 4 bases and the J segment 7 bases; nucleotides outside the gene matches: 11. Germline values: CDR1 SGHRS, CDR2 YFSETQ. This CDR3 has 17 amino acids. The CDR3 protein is CASSRSGTGGIGGELFF. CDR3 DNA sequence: TGCGCCAGCAGCCGCTCCGGGACAGGGGGCATCGGCGGGGAGCTGTTTTTT.

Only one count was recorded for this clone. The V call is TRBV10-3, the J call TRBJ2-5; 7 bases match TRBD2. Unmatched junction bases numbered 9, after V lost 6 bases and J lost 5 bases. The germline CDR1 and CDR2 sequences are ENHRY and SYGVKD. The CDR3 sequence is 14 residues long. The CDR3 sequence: CAISRGVSTETQYF. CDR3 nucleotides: TGTGCCATCAGCCGGGGGGTCTCCACGGAGACCCAGTACTTC.

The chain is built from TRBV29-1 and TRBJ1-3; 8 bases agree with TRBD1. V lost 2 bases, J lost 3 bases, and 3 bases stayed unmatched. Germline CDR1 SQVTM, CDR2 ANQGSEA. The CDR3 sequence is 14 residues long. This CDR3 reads CSVEWGQDGNTIYF. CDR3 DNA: TGCAGCGTTGAATGGGGACAGGATGGAAACACCATATATTTT.

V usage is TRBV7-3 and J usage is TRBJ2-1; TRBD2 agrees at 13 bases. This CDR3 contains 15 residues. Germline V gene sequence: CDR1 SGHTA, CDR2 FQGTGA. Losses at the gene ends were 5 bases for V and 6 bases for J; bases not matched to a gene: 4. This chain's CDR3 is CASSEGLAGFNEQFF. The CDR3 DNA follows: TGTGCCAGCAGCGAGGGACTAGCGGGATTCAATGAGCAGTTCTTC.

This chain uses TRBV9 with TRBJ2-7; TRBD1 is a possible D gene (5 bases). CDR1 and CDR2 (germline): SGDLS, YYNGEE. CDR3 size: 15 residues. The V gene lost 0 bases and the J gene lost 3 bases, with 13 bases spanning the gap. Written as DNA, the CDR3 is TGTGCCAGCAGCGTAGGATGGCAGGGTTTCTACGAGCAGTACTTC. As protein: CASSVGWQGFYEQYF.

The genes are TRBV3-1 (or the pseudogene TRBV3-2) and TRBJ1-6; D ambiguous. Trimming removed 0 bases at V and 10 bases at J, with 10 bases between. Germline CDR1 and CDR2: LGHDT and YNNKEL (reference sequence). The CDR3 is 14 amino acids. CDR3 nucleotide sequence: TGTGCCAGCAGCCAAGAACAAGGAGAATCACCCCTCCACTTT. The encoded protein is CASSQEQGESPLHF.

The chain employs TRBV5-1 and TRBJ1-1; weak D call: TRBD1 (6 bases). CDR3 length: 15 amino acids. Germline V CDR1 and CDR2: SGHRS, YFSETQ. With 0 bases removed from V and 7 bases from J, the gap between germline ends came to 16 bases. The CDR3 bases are TGCGCCAGCAGCTTGGAGGGGTCAGGGGCGGGTGAAGCTTTCTTT. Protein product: CASSLEGSGAGEAFF.

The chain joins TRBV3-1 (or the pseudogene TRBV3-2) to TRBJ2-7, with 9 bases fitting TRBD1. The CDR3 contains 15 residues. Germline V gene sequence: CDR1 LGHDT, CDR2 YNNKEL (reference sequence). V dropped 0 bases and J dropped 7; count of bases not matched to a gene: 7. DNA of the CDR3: TGTGCCAGCAGCCAAGAGGACAGGGGACCGAGGGAGCAGTACTTC. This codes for CASSQEDRGPREQYF.

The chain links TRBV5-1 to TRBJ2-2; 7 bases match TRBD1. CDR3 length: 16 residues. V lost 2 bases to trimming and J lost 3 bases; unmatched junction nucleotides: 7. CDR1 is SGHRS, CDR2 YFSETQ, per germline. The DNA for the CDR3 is TGCGCCAGCAGCTTACGACAGGGACGGGACACCGGGGAGCTGTTTTTT. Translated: CASSLRQGRDTGELFF.

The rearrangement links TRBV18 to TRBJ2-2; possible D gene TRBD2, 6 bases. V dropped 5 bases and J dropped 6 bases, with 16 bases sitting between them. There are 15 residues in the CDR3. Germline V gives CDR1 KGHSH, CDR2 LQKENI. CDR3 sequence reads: CASSIGTGESGELFF. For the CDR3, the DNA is TGTGCCAGCTCAATCGGGACGGGGGAGTCCGGGGAGCTGTTTTTT.

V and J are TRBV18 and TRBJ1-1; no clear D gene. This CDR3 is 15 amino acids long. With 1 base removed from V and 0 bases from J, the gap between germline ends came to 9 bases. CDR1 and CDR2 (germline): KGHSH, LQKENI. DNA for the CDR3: TGTGCCAGCTCACCACAAGGAGCCCTGAACACTGAAGCTTTCTTT. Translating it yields CASSPQGALNTEAFF.

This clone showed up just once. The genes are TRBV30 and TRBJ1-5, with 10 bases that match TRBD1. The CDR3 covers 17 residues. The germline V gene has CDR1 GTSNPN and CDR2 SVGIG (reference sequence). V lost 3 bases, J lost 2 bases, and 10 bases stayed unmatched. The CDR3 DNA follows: TGTGCCTGGAGCAACGGACAGGGGGGCTTGGGCAATCAGCCCCAGCATTTT. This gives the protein CAWSNGQGGLGNQPQHF.

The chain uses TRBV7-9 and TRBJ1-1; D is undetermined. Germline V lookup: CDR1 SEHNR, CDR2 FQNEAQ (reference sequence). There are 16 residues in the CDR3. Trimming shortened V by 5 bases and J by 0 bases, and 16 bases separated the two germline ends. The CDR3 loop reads CASSQGFGSLNTEAFF. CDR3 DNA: TGTGCCAGCAGCCAAGGATTCGGGAGTTTGAACACTGAAGCTTTCTTT.

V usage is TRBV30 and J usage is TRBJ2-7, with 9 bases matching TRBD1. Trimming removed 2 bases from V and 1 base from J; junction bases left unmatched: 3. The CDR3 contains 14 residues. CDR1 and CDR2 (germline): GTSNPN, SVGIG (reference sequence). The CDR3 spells CAWSRGQGSYEQYF. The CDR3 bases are TGTGCCTGGAGTAGGGGACAGGGTTCCTACGAGCAGTACTTC.